These T cell receptor beta chains were read from a single sample in a study of cytomegalovirus exposure and HLA in healthy donors. The table came from immunoSEQ multiplex PCR; TCRdb's copy has only in-frame clones and leaves some out. The sample has approximately 170,000 clones. Sample: PBMCs. The receptors were gathered from a woman between 18 and 29 years old in good health and CMV-seropositive. Each CDR3 is given with its conserved first and last residue. D genes are given only for firm matches.

d_call,j_call,v_call,cdr3_aa,cdr3_nt
TRBD1,TRBJ2-2,TRBV14,CASRRQGTGELFF,TGTGCCAGCAGGCGACAGGGGACCGGGGAGCTGTTTTTT
NA,TRBJ2-7,TRBV7-9,CASSPGTGSYEQYF,TGTGCCAGCAGCCCCGGGACTGGCTCCTACGAGCAGTACTTC
TRBD1,TRBJ1-5,TRBV27,CASSSGQGIGNQPQHF,TGTGCCAGCAGTTCCGGACAGGGTATTGGCAATCAGCCCCAGCATTTT
TRBD1,TRBJ2-7,TRBV7-8,CASSFNRGDEQYF,TGTGCCAGCAGCTTCAACAGGGGGGACGAGCAGTACTTC
TRBD1,TRBJ1-1,TRBV18,CASSEQRLTGAVVRNTEAFF,TGTGCCAGCTCAGAACAGCGCTTAACAGGGGCCGTAGTACGGAACACTGAAGCTTTCTTT
NA,TRBJ1-1,TRBV27,CASSSVISGEAFF,TGTGCCAGCAGCTCTGTAATATCCGGGGAAGCTTTCTTT
NA,TRBJ2-7,TRBV15,CATSQGGIPYEQYF,TGTGCCACCAGCCAGGGGGGAATACCCTACGAGCAGTACTTC
TRBD1,TRBJ1-2,TRBV11-2,CASSLGTGIDYGYTF,TGTGCCAGCAGCTTAGGGACAGGTATAGACTATGGCTACACCTTC
NA,TRBJ2-7,TRBV6-5,CASWRFGRHEQYF,TGTGCCAGCTGGCGGTTTGGTCGCCACGAGCAGTACTTC
NA,TRBJ1-1,TRBV4-2,CASSQEQGGASEAFF,TGTGCCAGCAGCCAGGAACAGGGTGGGGCATCTGAAGCTTTCTTT
TRBD2,TRBJ2-5,TRBV30,CAWSWPSGSVETQYF,TGTGCCTGGAGTTGGCCTAGCGGGAGTGTAGAGACCCAGTACTTC
NA,TRBJ2-2,TRBV4-1,CASSQTVTGELFF,TGCGCCAGCAGCCAAACAGTCACCGGGGAGCTGTTTTTT
NA,TRBJ2-1,TRBV7-2,CASEEAGYYNEQFF,TGTGCCAGCGAGGAGGCGGGATACTACAATGAGCAGTTCTTC
TRBD2,TRBJ2-2,TRBV7-8,CASSSGGGNTGELFF,TGTGCCAGCAGCTCTGGGGGGGGAAACACCGGGGAGCTGTTTTTT
TRBD1,TRBJ2-2,TRBV2,CASSEEGAGPGELFF,TGTGCCAGCAGTGAAGAGGGGGCCGGGCCCGGGGAGCTGTTTTTT
NA,TRBJ2-7,TRBV7-2,CASSLERFAYEQYF,TGTGCCAGCAGCTTAGAGAGGTTCGCCTACGAGCAGTACTTC
NA,TRBJ2-5,TRBV2,CASTATGQETQYF,TGTGCCAGCACCGCGACAGGCCAAGAGACCCAGTACTTC
NA,TRBJ1-2,TRBV7-8,CASTKMWGVDGYTF,TGTGCCAGCACCAAGATGTGGGGGGTGGATGGCTACACCTTC
TRBD1,TRBJ1-1,TRBV5-1,CASSQDRGYSTEAFF,TGCGCCAGCAGCCAAGACAGGGGATATAGCACTGAAGCTTTCTTT
TRBD1,TRBJ2-1,TRBV6-6,CASRAFGGQGANEQFF,TGTGCCAGCAGGGCCTTCGGGGGACAGGGGGCGAATGAGCAGTTCTTC
NA,TRBJ1-5,TRBV2,CASRKGRDQPQHF,TGTGCCAGCAGAAAGGGGAGGGATCAGCCCCAGCATTTT
NA,TRBJ2-7,TRBV28,CASSLQGTLFHSEQYF,TGTGCCAGCAGTTTACAGGGTACCCTATTCCATTCCGAGCAGTACTTC
NA,TRBJ2-5,TRBV18,CASSSVYLNVETQYF,TGTGCCAGCTCATCTGTATACTTGAATGTAGAGACCCAGTACTTC
TRBD1,TRBJ1-5,TRBV29-1,CSLKGQGAPQPQHF,TGCAGCTTAAAGGGACAGGGGGCCCCTCAGCCCCAGCATTTT
NA,TRBJ2-7,TRBV6-5,CASFKLRDSSYEQYF,TGTGCCAGCTTCAAACTGCGGGACAGCTCCTACGAGCAGTACTTC
NA,TRBJ2-7,TRBV11-2,CASSLDLIGVYEQYF,TGTGCCAGCAGCTTAGATCTGATCGGGGTCTACGAGCAGTACTTC
TRBD1,TRBJ2-5,TRBV5-6,CASSLAGTGLETQYF,TGTGCCAGCAGCTTGGCGGGGACAGGGTTGGAGACCCAGTACTTC
NA,TRBJ2-7,TRBV5-1,CASSLVVGGTSYEQYF,TGCGCCAGCAGCTTGGTCGTCGGCGGGACCTCCTACGAGCAGTACTTC
NA,TRBJ1-2,TRBV2,CASKLRDNSLRDGYTF,TGTGCCAGCAAGCTCCGGGACAACTCCTTAAGGGATGGCTACACCTTC
NA,TRBJ2-3,TRBV7-8,CASSLEPGYTQYF,TGTGCCAGCAGCTTAGAACCAGGTTATACGCAGTATTTT
NA,TRBJ1-1,TRBV25-1,CASKFGGTEAFF,TGTGCCAGCAAGTTCGGGGGAACTGAAGCTTTCTTT
NA,TRBJ2-7,TRBV2,CASSESRDLKQYF,TGTGCCAGCAGTGAAAGCAGGGACTTAAAGCAGTACTTC
NA,TRBJ1-5,TRBV30,CAWSSGSGNQPQHF,TGTGCCTGGAGTTCTGGGTCAGGGAATCAGCCCCAGCATTTT
TRBD2,TRBJ2-5,TRBV11-3,CASSRGEGQETQYF,TGTGCCAGCAGCCGAGGGGAGGGTCAAGAGACCCAGTACTTC
NA,TRBJ2-3,TRBV9,CASSVASSGLTDTQYF,TGTGCCAGCAGCGTAGCTAGTAGCGGACTCACAGATACGCAGTATTTT
NA,TRBJ1-3,TRBV6-1,CASNRLSLAGNTIYF,TGTGCCAGCAACCGACTCAGTCTTGCTGGAAACACCATATATTTT
TRBD2,TRBJ2-1,TRBV5-3,CARSYEREVRFF,TGTGCCAGAAGCTATGAGCGGGAGGTCCGGTTCTTC
NA,TRBJ2-7,TRBV30,CAWSVQSGAPYEQYF,TGTGCCTGGAGTGTACAGTCAGGGGCCCCCTACGAGCAGTACTTC
NA,TRBJ2-2,TRBV19,CASRVGQGNTGELFF,TGTGCCAGTAGAGTGGGTCAGGGCAACACCGGGGAGCTGTTTTTT
NA,TRBJ2-7,TRBV18,CASSPAGPEQYF,TGTGCCAGCTCACCGGCTGGGCCCGAGCAGTACTTC
NA,TRBJ1-1,TRBV6-6,CASSYLQLNTEAFF,TGTGCCAGCAGTTACCTCCAGTTGAACACTGAAGCTTTCTTT
NA,TRBJ2-2,TRBV27,CASSLEADATGELFF,TGTGCCAGCAGTTTGGAAGCGGACGCCACCGGGGAGCTGTTTTTT
TRBD1,TRBJ2-5,TRBV4-1,CASSQGQGVLMGETQYF,TGCGCCAGCAGCCAAGGGCAGGGGGTGTTAATGGGAGAGACCCAGTACTTC
TRBD2,TRBJ2-7,TRBV30,CAWSAAGGYEQYF,TGTGCCTGGAGTGCGGCGGGGGGCTACGAGCAGTACTTC
TRBD1,TRBJ1-2,TRBV25-1,CASSRRGLSSGYTF,TGTGCCAGCAGTCGAAGGGGGCTTAGTTCTGGCTACACCTTC
TRBD2,TRBJ2-7,TRBV6-1,CASSENVPSGGTYEQYF,TGTGCCAGCAGTGAAAACGTTCCTAGCGGGGGCACCTACGAGCAGTACTTC
NA,TRBJ1-2,TRBV4-1,CASSQDPVTGSNYGYTF,TGCGCCAGCAGCCAAGATCCGGTAACAGGCTCCAACTATGGCTACACCTTC
NA,TRBJ1-4,TRBV2,CASSVIWGGNEKLFF,TGTGCCAGCAGTGTAATCTGGGGGGGTAATGAAAAACTGTTTTTT
TRBD2,TRBJ2-4,TRBV6-1,CASSEERTSGIRRDIQYF,TGTGCCAGCAGTGAAGAGCGGACTAGCGGGATAAGGCGTGACATTCAGTACTTC